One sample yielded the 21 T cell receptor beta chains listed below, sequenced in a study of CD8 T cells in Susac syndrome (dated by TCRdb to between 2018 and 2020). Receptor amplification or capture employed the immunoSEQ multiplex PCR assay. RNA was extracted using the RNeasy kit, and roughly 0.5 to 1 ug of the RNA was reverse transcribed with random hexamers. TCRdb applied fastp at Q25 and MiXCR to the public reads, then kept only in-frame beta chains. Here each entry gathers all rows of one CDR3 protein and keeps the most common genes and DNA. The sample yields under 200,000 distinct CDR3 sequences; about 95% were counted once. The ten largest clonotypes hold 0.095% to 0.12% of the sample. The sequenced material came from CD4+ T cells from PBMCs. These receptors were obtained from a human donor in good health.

CDR3: CASSTPLEQYV. The CDR3 nucleotides read TGTGCCAGCAGTACCCCTCTGGAGCAGTACGTC. The chain couples TRBV28 to TRBJ2-7; no clear D. Trimming pared 5 bases from V and 7 bases from J, leaving 9 bases between. Germline V CDR1 and CDR2: MDHEN, SYDVKM. CDR3 length equals 11 residues.

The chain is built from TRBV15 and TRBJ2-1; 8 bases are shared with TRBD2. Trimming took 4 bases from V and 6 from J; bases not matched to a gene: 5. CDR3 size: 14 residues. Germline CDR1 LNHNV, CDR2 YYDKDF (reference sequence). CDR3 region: CATSTGLGLNEQFF. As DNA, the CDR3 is TGTGCCACCAGCACGGGACTAGGCCTCAATGAGCAGTTCTTC.

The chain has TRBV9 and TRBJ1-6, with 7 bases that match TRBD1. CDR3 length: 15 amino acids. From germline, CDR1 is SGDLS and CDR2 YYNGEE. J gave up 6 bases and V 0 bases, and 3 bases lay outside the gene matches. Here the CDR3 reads CASSVGRQGNSPLHF. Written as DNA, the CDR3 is TGTGCCAGCAGCGTAGGACGACAGGGTAATTCACCCCTCCACTTT.

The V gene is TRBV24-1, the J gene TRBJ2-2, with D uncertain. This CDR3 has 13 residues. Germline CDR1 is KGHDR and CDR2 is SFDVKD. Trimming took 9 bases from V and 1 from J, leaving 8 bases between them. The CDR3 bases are TGTGCCACCGCGGACGGGAACACCGGGGAGCTGTTTTTT. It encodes CATADGNTGELFF.

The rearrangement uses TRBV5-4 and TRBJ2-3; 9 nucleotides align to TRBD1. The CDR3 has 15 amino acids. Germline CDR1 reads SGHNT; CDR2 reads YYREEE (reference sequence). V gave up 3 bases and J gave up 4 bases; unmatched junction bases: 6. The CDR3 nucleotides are TGTGCCAGCAGCTCCGGGACAGGGACCCCAGATACGCAGTATTTT. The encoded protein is CASSSGTGTPDTQYF.

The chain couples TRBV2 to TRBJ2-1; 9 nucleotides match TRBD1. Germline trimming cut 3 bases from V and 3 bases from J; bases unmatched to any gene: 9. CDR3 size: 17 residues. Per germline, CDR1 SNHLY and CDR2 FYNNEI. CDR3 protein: CASSEHIGTGLYNEQFF. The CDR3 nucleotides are TGTGCCAGCAGTGAGCACATCGGGACAGGGCTCTACAATGAGCAGTTCTTC.

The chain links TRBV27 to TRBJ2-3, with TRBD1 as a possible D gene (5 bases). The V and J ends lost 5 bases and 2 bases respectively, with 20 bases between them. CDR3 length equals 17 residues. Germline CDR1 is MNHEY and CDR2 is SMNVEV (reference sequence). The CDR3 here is CASSPSLGLLPTDTQYF. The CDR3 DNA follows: TGTGCCAGCAGTCCCTCATTGGGGCTTCTTCCCACAGATACGCAGTATTTT.

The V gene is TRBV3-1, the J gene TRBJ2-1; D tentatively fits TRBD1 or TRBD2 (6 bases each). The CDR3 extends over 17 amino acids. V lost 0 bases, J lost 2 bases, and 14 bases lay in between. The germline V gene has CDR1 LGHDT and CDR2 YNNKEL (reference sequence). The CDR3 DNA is TGTGCCAGCAGCCAAGAAGGGGGGAACAGGGCCTACAATGAGCAGTTCTTC. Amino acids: CASSQEGGNRAYNEQFF.

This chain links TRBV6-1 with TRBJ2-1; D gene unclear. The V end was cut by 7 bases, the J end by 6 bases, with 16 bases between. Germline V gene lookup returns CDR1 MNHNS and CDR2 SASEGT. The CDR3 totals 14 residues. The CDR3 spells CASTQQFLGNEQFF. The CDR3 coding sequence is TGTGCCAGCACCCAACAGTTCCTCGGCAATGAGCAGTTCTTC.

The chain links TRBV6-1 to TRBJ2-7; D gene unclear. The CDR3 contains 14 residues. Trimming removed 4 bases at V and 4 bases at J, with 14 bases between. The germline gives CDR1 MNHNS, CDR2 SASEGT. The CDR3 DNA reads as TGTGCCAGCAGTGTATCGGGCAGTGAGTACGAGCAGTACTTC. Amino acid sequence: CASSVSGSEYEQYF.

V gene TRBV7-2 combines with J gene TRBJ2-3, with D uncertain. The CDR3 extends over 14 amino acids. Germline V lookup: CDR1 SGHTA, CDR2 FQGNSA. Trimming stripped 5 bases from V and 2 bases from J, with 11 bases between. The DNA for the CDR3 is TGTGCCAGCAGCCCGACTGGTCTCACAGATACGCAGTATTTT. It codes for CASSPTGLTDTQYF.

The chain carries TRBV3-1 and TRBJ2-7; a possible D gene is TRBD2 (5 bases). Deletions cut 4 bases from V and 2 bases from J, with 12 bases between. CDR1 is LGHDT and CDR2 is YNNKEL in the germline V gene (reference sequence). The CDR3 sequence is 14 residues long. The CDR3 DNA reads TGTGCCAGCAGCCCATCGGACTTCCCCTACGAGCAGTACTTC. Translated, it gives CASSPSDFPYEQYF.

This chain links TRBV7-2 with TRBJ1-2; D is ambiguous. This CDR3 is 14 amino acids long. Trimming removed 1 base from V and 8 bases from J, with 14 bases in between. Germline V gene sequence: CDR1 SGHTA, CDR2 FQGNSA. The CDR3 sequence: CASSLVGRVEGYTF. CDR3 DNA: TGTGCCAGCAGCTTAGTCGGCCGAGTAGAGGGCTACACCTTC.

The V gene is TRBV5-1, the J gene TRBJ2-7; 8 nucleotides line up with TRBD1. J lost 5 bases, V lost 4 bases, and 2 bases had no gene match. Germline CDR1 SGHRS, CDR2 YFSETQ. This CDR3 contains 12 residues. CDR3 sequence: CASSGQGDEQYF. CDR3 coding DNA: TGCGCCAGCAGCGGACAGGGCGACGAGCAGTACTTC.

For the CDR3, the DNA is TGTGCCAGCAGCCAAGAAAGGCTCCCGGCCTCTGGGGCCAACGTCCTGACTTTC. Encoded protein: CASSQERLPASGANVLTF. This chain links TRBV4-2 with TRBJ2-6; D is uncertain. Germline CDR1 reads LGHNA; CDR2 reads YNFKEQ. This CDR3 is 18 amino acids long. V lost 0 bases, J lost 0 bases, and 12 bases lay in between.

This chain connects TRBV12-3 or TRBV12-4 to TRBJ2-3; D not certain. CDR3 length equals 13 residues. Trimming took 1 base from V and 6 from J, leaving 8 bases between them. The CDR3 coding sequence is TGTGCCAGCAGTTTAGGGCAGACGGATACGCAGTATTTT. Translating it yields CASSLGQTDTQYF.

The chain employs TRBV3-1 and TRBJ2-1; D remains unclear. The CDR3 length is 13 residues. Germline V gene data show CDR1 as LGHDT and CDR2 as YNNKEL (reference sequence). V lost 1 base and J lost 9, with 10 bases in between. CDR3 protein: CASSQVPETEQFF. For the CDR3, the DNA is TGTGCCAGCAGCCAAGTTCCCGAGACTGAGCAGTTCTTC.

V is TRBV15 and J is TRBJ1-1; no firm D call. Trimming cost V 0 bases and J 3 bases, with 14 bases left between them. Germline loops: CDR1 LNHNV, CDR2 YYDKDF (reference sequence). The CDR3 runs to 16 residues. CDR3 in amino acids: CATSRDMQVIDTEAFF. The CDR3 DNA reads TGTGCCACCAGCAGAGATATGCAGGTAATTGACACTGAAGCTTTCTTT.

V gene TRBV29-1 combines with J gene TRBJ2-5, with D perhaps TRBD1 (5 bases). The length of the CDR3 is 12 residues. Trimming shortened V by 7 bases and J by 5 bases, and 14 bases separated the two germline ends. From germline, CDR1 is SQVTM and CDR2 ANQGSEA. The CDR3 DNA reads TGCAGCGCAACAGGTGCTGGGGAGACCCAGTACTTC. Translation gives CSATGAGETQYF.

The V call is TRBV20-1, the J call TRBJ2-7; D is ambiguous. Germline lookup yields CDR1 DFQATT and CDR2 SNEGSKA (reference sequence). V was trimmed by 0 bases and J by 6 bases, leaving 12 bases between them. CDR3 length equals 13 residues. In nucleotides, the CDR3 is TGCAGTGCTAGAGACACAGATCGGTCCGAGCAGTACGTC. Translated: CSARDTDRSEQYV.

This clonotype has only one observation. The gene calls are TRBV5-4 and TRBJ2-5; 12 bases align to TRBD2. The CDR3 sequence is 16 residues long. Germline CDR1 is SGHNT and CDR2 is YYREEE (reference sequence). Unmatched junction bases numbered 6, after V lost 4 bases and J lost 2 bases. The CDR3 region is CASSRRLAGVQETQYF. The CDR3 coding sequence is TGTGCCAGCAGCCGTAGACTAGCGGGGGTACAAGAGACCCAGTACTTC.